The present T cell receptor beta chain was sequenced within a study of T cells in Graves' hyperthyroidism and ophthalmopathy. This clonotype was seen at least ten times. J gave up 3 bases and V 6 bases, and 7 bases lay outside the gene matches. CDR1 is MNHEY, CDR2 SVGAGI, per germline. The CDR3 extends over 16 amino acids. Graves' hyperthyroidism was deemed stable absent ophthalmopathy progression within 18 months. TCR beta CDR3 regions were amplified from RNA transcripts. Primed by the HTBI set, a first-round RT-PCR was run on the TCR CDR3. Via MiXCR, TCRdb re-called the multiplex PCR reads, giving one row per CDR3 protein. This sample has about 700,000 distinct CDR3 sequences, with approximately 15% found just once.

The J gene is TRBJ2-3, the V gene TRBV6-5, with 12 bases that match TRBD1. The receptor's source is a woman aged 18-35 years with Graves' hyperthyroidism. The material sequenced was blood. CDR3 sequence (DNA): TGTGCCAGCAGGACCGGGACAGGGGGCGCAACAGATACGCAGTATTTT. Translation: CASRTGTGGATDTQYF.